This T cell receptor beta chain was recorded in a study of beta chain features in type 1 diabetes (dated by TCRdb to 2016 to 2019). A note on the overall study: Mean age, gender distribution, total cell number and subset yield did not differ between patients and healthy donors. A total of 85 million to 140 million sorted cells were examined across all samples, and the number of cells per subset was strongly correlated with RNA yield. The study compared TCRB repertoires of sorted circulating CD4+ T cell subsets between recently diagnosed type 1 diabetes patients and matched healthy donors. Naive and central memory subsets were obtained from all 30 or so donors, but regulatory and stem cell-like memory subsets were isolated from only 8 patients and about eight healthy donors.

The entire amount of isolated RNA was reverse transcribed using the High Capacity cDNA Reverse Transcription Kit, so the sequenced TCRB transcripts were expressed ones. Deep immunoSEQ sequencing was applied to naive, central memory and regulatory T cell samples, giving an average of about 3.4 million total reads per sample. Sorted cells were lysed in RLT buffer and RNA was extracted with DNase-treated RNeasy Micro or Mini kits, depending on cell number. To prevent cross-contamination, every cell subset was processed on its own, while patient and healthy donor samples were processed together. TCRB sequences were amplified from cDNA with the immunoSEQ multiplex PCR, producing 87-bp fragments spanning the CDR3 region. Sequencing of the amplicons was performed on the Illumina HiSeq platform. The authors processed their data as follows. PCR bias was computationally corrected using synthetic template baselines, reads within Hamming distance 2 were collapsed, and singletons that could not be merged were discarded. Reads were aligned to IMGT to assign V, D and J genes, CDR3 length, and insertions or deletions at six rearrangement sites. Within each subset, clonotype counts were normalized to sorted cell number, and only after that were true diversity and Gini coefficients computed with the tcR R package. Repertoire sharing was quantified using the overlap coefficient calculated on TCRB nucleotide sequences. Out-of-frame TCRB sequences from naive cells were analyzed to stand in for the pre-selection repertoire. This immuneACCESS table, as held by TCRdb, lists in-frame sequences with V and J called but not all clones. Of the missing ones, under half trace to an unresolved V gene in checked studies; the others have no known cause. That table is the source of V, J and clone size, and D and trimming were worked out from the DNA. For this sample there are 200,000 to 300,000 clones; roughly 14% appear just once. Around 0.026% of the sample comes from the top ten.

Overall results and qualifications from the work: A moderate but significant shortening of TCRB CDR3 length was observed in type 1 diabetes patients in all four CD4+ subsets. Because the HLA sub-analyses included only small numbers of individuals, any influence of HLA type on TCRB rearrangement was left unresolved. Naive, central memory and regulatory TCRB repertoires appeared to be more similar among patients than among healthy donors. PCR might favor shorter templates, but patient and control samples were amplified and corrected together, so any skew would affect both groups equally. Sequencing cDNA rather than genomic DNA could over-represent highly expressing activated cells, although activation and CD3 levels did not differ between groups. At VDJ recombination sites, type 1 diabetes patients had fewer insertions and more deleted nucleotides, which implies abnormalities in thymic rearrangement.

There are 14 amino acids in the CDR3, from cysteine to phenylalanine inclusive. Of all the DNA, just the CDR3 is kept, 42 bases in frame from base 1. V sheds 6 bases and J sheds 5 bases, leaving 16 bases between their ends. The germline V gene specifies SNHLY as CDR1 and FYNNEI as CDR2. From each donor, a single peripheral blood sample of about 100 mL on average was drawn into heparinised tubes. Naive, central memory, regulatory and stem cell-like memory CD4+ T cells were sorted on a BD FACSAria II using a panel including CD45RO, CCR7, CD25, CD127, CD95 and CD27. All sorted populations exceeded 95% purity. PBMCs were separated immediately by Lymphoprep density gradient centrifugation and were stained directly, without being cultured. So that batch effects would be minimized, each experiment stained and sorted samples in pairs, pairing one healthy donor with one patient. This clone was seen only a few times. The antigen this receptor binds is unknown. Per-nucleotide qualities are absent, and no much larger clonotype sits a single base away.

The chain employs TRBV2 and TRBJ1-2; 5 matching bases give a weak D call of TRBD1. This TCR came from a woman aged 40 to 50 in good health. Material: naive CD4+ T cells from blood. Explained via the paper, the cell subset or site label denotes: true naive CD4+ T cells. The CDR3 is CASSLRQSLYGYTF. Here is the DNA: TGTGCCAGCAGCCTCCGACAGAGCCTGTATGGCTACACCTTC.